This T cell receptor beta chain originates from a study of patients and donors after allogeneic stem cell transplantation. TCRdb reanalysed the RT-PCR reads using MiXCR and keeps one entry per CDR3 protein. The table includes 800,000 to 1,000,000 distinct CDR3 sequences, over 15% detected once. There are many counts of this clonotype. Trimming took 8 bases from V and 2 from J, leaving 20 bases between them. CDR1 is SGHTA and CDR2 is FQGNSA in the germline V gene. CDR3 length equals 16 residues. The source material was blood, either unsorted or a sorted T cell fraction (not recorded which). This sequence was found in a human donor who was either an allogeneic HSCT recipient or a stem cell or donor lymphocyte infusion donor (not recorded which). It is not recorded whose cells these are; they may come from a transplant donor. The V call is TRBV7-2, the J call TRBJ2-3; perhaps TRBD1 as D (6 bases). The CDR3 DNA is TGTGCCAGCTCCCCAGGTCCCGGGACATACACAGATACGCAGTATTTT. This gives the protein CASSPGPGTYTDTQYF.